This TCR beta chain comes out of a study of cytomegalovirus exposure and HLA in healthy donors. The CDR3 is made up of 14 amino acids. Use of 60 Vbeta and 13 Jbeta primers characterized the PCR. This table comes from immunoSEQ multiplex PCR, and its TCRdb copy is limited to in-frame clones, with some not included. Here the sample spans 160,000 or so clones, about four fifths being singletons. The sequence was collected from a man aged 50-60 years in good health and CMV-seropositive. The gene calls are TRBV21-1 and TRBJ1-1; TRBD1, the table's D call, lacks a check against the DNA. TRBV21-1 is termed a pseudogene. Input material: PBMCs. CDR3 region: CASSNQGKKTEAFF. The CDR3 coding sequence is TGTGCCAGCAGCAACCAGGGGAAGAAGACTGAAGCTTTCTTT.